This entry describes one T cell receptor beta chain. Here immunoSEQ multiplex PCR was the method, and the copy in TCRdb shows in-frame clones only, minus some. The data show about 49,000 clones, roughly 83% seen once. This specimen comes from a study of radiation and T cells in renal cell carcinoma. CDR3 length equals 13 residues. Per the germline V gene, CDR1 is MNHNS and CDR2 is SASEGT. V was cut by 6 bases and J by 0 bases, with 9 bases left in between. Described time point: baseline pretreatment blood. Treatment meaning: 15 Gy SBRT to primary tumor, nephrectomy 4 weeks later. This rearrangement joins TRBV6-1 to TRBJ2-7; D ambiguous. The specimen comprised blood, sampled from a patient whose treatment included radiotherapy and nephrectomy. The source is a woman aged 70-85 years with renal cell carcinoma. Written as DNA, the CDR3 is TGTGCCAGCAGGACGGCGGACTCCTACGAGCAGTACTTC. Protein product: CASRTADSYEQYF.